The 18 T cell receptor beta chains below all came from one sample that was sequenced in a study of blood T cell repertoires in COVID-19. TCRdb's copy holds only in-frame clones and misses some; the assay was immunoSEQ multiplex PCR. The sample records some 490,000 clones, approximately 90% being singletons. Material: PBMCs or T cells enriched from blood (not recorded which). The source is a woman aged 60-75 years who had recovered from COVID-19.

This clone came up a few times. The chain links TRBV7-2 to TRBJ1-6; D not resolved. The CDR3 covers 16 residues. The germline V gene has CDR1 SGHTA and CDR2 FQGNSA. V lost 5 bases to trimming and J lost 6 bases, with 17 bases between them. CDR3 amino acids: CASSPQGGSANSPLHF. The CDR3 DNA is TGTGCCAGCAGCCCCCAAGGAGGCTCGGCTAATTCACCCCTCCACTTT. Variable domain in full (rest from reference TRBV7-2 and TRBJ1-6): GAGVSQSPSNKVTEKGKDVELRCDPISGHTALYWYRQSLGQGLEFLIYFQGNSAPDKSGLPSDRFSAERTGGSVSTLTIQRTQQEDSAVYLCASSPQGGSANSPLHFGNGTRLTVT.

The V and J genes are TRBV7-2 and TRBJ2-3; D is uncertain. Germline V gene sequence: CDR1 SGHTA, CDR2 FQGNSA. The CDR3 consists of 15 residues. The ends were cut back, 3 bases at V and 2 bases at J, with 12 bases in the middle. This CDR3 is CASSLSAVDTDTQYF. The CDR3 region has the DNA TGTGCCAGCAGCTTGTCGGCGGTGGACACAGATACGCAGTATTTT.

The V gene is TRBV12-3 or TRBV12-4, the J gene TRBJ1-1, with TRBD1 as a possible D gene (6 bases). V lost 3 bases, J lost 8 bases, and 10 bases lay in between. CDR3 length equals 12 residues. CDR3 nucleotide sequence: TGTGCCAGCAGTTTTCGGGGGGGCGAAGCTTTCTTT. Protein product: CASSFRGGEAFF.

J is TRBJ1-6 and V is TRBV25-1; 7 bases align to TRBD1. The CDR3 extends over 14 amino acids. The V gene's germline CDR1 is MGHDK and CDR2 SYGVNS. V lost 7 bases and J lost 6; bases outside the gene matches: 6. The CDR3 region is CASNRDSLNSPLHF. CDR3 DNA: TGTGCCAGCAACCGGGACAGTCTTAATTCACCCCTCCACTTT.

This chain connects TRBV7-9 to TRBJ1-1; D might be TRBD1 (6 bases). V was cut by 1 base and J by 3 bases, with 12 bases left in between. The CDR3 runs to 15 residues. Germline assignment: CDR1 SEHNR and CDR2 FQNEAQ (reference sequence). The CDR3 spells CASSLEDQGYTEAFF. In DNA form, the CDR3 reads TGTGCCAGCAGCTTAGAAGATCAGGGGTACACTGAAGCTTTCTTT.

This sequence joins TRBV6-1 and TRBJ1-2, with D hard to call. Between the trimmed V and J ends, which lost 1 base and 2 bases, there was a span of 5 bases. This CDR3 is 13 amino acids long. Germline loops: CDR1 MNHNS, CDR2 SASEGT. The CDR3 reads CASSEDGNYGYTF. The CDR3 DNA follows: TGTGCCAGCAGTGAAGACGGGAACTATGGCTACACCTTC.

The genes are TRBV10-1 and TRBJ1-2; D unclear. Trimming took off 0 bases at V and 8 bases at J, with 13 bases between the two ends. Germline loops: CDR1 WNHNN, CDR2 SYGVQD (reference sequence). The CDR3 consists of 14 residues. The CDR3 here is CASSESLRPGGYTF. The CDR3, as DNA: TGCGCCAGCAGTGAGTCGTTAAGGCCGGGAGGCTACACCTTC.

The chain couples TRBV27 to TRBJ2-1; 8 nucleotides line up with TRBD1. Germline V gives CDR1 MNHEY, CDR2 SMNVEV (reference sequence). The CDR3 totals 13 residues. The J segment lost 1 base and the V segment lost 9 bases, leaving 2 bases of the junction unmatched. The CDR3 is CASTGGSYNEQFF. CDR3 sequence (DNA): TGTGCCAGTACAGGGGGGTCCTACAATGAGCAGTTCTTC.

V and J are TRBV27 and TRBJ2-7; TRBD2 agrees at 7 bases. V trimming: 3 bases; J trimming: 6 bases; junction bases outside the gene matches: 5. The CDR3 length is 13 residues. From germline, CDR1 is MNHEY and CDR2 SMNVEV (reference sequence). The CDR3: CASSLKPGGEQYV. CDR3 nucleotides: TGTGCCAGCAGTTTGAAGCCGGGGGGCGAGCAGTACGTC.

V gene TRBV7-2 combines with J gene TRBJ2-3, with TRBD2 matching over 9 bases. J was trimmed by 2 bases and V by 1 base; bases with no gene match: 7. Per germline, CDR1 SGHTA and CDR2 FQGNSA. The CDR3 spans 17 residues. CDR3 in DNA: TGTGCCAGCAGCTTAGGTTCACTAGCGGGCTTCACAGATACGCAGTATTTT. Protein sequence: CASSLGSLAGFTDTQYF. Drawing the rest from reference TRBV7-2 and TRBJ2-3, the complete variable domain is GAGVSQSPSNKVTEKGKDVELRCDPISGHTALYWYRQSLGQGLEFLIYFQGNSAPDKSGLPSDRFSAERTGGSVSTLTIQRTQQEDSAVYLCASSLGSLAGFTDTQYFGPGTRLTVL.

The V call is TRBV28, the J call TRBJ1-1; possibly TRBD1 for D (6 bases). Germline V gene lookup returns CDR1 MDHEN and CDR2 SYDVKM. The CDR3 runs 13 residues. The V end was cut by 10 bases, the J end by 3 bases, with 15 bases between. The CDR3 DNA is TGTGCCACCACGATGGGGGCCGACACTGAAGCTTTCTTT. Its protein product is CATTMGADTEAFF.

The chain couples TRBV5-1 to TRBJ1-2, with a weak D call TRBD1 (6 bases). The CDR3 runs to 14 residues. Trimming cost V 3 bases and J 3 bases, with 12 bases left between them. The V gene's germline CDR1 is SGHRS and CDR2 YFSETQ. CDR3 residues: CASSSQQGHYGYTF. CDR3 sequence (DNA): TGCGCCAGCAGCTCACAACAGGGCCACTATGGCTACACCTTC.

The V and J genes are TRBV7-2 and TRBJ2-1; 12 nucleotides agree with TRBD1. J gave up 7 bases and V 3 bases, and 13 bases lay outside the gene matches. Germline values: CDR1 SGHTA, CDR2 FQGNSA. The CDR3 has 18 amino acids. In nucleotides, the CDR3 is TGTGCCAGCAGCTTCCACCCCGGGACAGGGGGCGCGGGAAATGAGCAGTTCTTC. This translates into CASSFHPGTGGAGNEQFF.

The chain joins TRBV7-2 to TRBJ2-5; unclear D gene. This CDR3 region has 15 residues. CDR1 and CDR2 from the germline V gene are SGHTA and FQGNSA. Trimming stripped 4 bases from V and 0 bases from J, with 12 bases between. The CDR3 nucleotides read TGTGCCAGCAGCTCATATGGGCCCTACCAAGAGACCCAGTACTTC. Translation: CASSSYGPYQETQYF. The full variable domain, completed using reference TRBV7-2 and TRBJ2-5, is GAGVSQSPSNKVTEKGKDVELRCDPISGHTALYWYRQSLGQGLEFLIYFQGNSAPDKSGLPSDRFSAERTGGSVSTLTIQRTQQEDSAVYLCASSSYGPYQETQYFGPGTRLLVL.

The gene calls are TRBV9 and TRBJ1-1; 7 bases fit TRBD1. V shed 4 bases, J shed 1 base, and the junction held 7 bases outside the gene matches. The length of the CDR3 is 15 residues. Germline assignment: CDR1 SGDLS and CDR2 YYNGEE. CDR3 sequence: CASSIWDSPNTEAFF. The CDR3 region has the DNA TGTGCCAGCAGCATATGGGACAGCCCGAACACTGAAGCTTTCTTT.

The rearrangement uses TRBV10-1 and TRBJ2-2; a weak D match, TRBD2 (7 bases). CDR1 is WNHNN, CDR2 SYGVQD, per germline (reference sequence). Trimming stripped 6 bases from V and 3 bases from J, with 20 bases between. The CDR3 totals 17 residues. The CDR3 coding sequence is TGCGCCAGCAGCCCCCTGTGGGGGGGCGCCGACACCGGGGAGCTGTTTTTT. Amino acid sequence: CASSPLWGGADTGELFF.

This chain uses TRBV12-3 or TRBV12-4 with TRBJ1-2; 7 nucleotides line up with TRBD1. Trimming at V came to 3 bases and at J to 8 bases, leaving 6 bases not matched to a gene. This CDR3 has 13 amino acids. This CDR3 reads CASSFVDRAGYTF. Here the CDR3 DNA reads TGTGCCAGCAGTTTTGTCGACAGGGCGGGCTACACCTTC.

The chain uses TRBV7-2 and TRBJ2-2; 8 bases map to TRBD2. With 5 bases clipped from V and 3 bases from J, the junction kept 2 bases outside the gene matches. The CDR3 runs 14 residues. Germline CDR1 reads SGHTA; CDR2 reads FQGNSA. The CDR3, as DNA: TGTGCCAGCAGCCCGGGGGGGGACACCGGGGAGCTGTTTTTT. Translation: CASSPGGDTGELFF. Together with reference TRBV7-2 and TRBJ2-2, the CDR3 gives the full variable domain: GAGVSQSPSNKVTEKGKDVELRCDPISGHTALYWYRQSLGQGLEFLIYFQGNSAPDKSGLPSDRFSAERTGGSVSTLTIQRTQQEDSAVYLCASSPGGDTGELFFGEGSRLTVL.